The 9 T cell receptor beta chains presented below share a single source sample, sequenced in a study of response to subunit inactivated influenza vaccine. MiXCR, run by TCRdb on the RT-PCR reads, gives a single entry per CDR3 protein. Found here are under 800,000 distinct CDR3 sequences, 14% of them singletons; the top ten hold around 7.3%. Sample: PBMCs from blood, taken around two weeks before vaccination. The receptors were gathered from a man in his fifties or sixties who received an inactivated influenza vaccine.

This clonotype turned up a few times. This chain connects TRBV12-3 or TRBV12-4 to TRBJ2-7; D is unresolved. The CDR3 spans 13 residues. Trimming pared 0 bases from V and 2 bases from J, leaving 5 bases between. The CDR3 sequence: CASSLARPYEQYF. The CDR3 coding sequence is TGTGCCAGCAGTTTAGCAAGGCCCTACGAGCAGTACTTC.

This clonotype was seen a few times. This rearrangement joins TRBV9 to TRBJ2-3, with D unresolved. The CDR3 is 14 residues long. The V and J ends lost 6 bases and 1 base respectively, with 12 bases between them. The germline V gene has CDR1 SGDLS and CDR2 YYNGEE. The CDR3 DNA reads TGTGCCAGCATCCCCCGGACCTGCACAGATACGCAGTATTTT. Amino acids: CASIPRTCTDTQYF. The variable domain in full, completed from reference TRBV9 and TRBJ2-3, reads DSGVTQTPKHLITATGQRVTLRCSPRSGDLSVYWYQQSLDQGLQFLIQYYNGEERAKGNILERFSAQQFPDLHSELNLSSLELGDSALYFCASIPRTCTDTQYFGPGTRLTVL.

V gene TRBV4-3 combines with J gene TRBJ1-2; D remains ambiguous. Germline lookup yields CDR1 LGHNA and CDR2 YSLEER. Trimming removed 0 bases at V and 4 bases at J, with 12 bases between. This CDR3 is built from 15 residues. The CDR3 sequence: CASSQDERFLYGYTF. The CDR3 DNA sequence: TGCGCCAGCAGCCAAGATGAACGGTTCCTCTATGGCTACACCTTC.

The sample holds a few counts of this clonotype. The chain couples TRBV20-1 to TRBJ2-6, with D uncertain. The germline V gene has CDR1 DFQATT and CDR2 SNEGSKA (reference sequence). Trimming shortened V by 1 base and J by 2 bases, and 15 bases separated the two germline ends. The CDR3 consists of 17 residues. CDR3 nucleotides: TGCAGTGCTAGAGGATGGAGCGATTCTCCTGGGGCCAACGTCCTGACTTTC. Protein sequence: CSARGWSDSPGANVLTF.

This clonotype was seen more than once but under ten times. The V gene is TRBV28, the J gene TRBJ2-7; D is possibly TRBD2 (6 bases). Germline V CDR1 and CDR2: MDHEN, SYDVKM. The CDR3 spans 15 residues. V was shortened by 5 bases and J by 8 bases, with 22 bases between the two germline ends. CDR3 loop: CASSPITPPRGKQYF. As DNA, the CDR3 is TGTGCCAGCAGTCCCATCACGCCCCCACGGGGGAAGCAGTACTTC.

This sequence joins TRBV7-8 and TRBJ1-2; 7 positions match TRBD1. Per germline, CDR1 SGHVS and CDR2 FQNEAQ. The CDR3 has 16 residues. J gave up 6 bases and V 2 bases, and 12 bases lay outside the gene matches. The CDR3 loop reads CASSLFTGRGTDGYTF. CDR3 coding DNA: TGTGCCAGCAGCTTATTTACGGGCAGGGGGACTGATGGCTACACCTTC.

The genes are TRBV20-1 and TRBJ2-7; TRBD2 is a possible D gene (5 bases). Per the germline V gene, CDR1 is DFQATT and CDR2 is SNEGSKA (reference sequence). The CDR3 loop spans 15 amino acids. The ends were cut back, 0 bases at V and 7 bases at J, with 19 bases in the middle. The CDR3 protein is CSARDLEVARGEQYF. DNA of the CDR3: TGCAGTGCTAGAGATCTGGAGGTAGCGAGAGGGGAGCAGTACTTC.

A note on this clonotype: Germline is not matched at one junction end, which may reflect a read error. Here the CDR3 DNA reads TGTGCCAGCTCGCCACAGGGATTTGGTGAAAAACTGTTTTTT. Encoded protein: CASSPQGFGEKLFF. This rearrangement joins TRBV18 to TRBJ1-4; TRBD1 is a possible D gene (6 bases). The CDR3 is 14 amino acids. Germline CDR1 KGHSH, CDR2 LQKENI.

The V call is TRBV12-3 or TRBV12-4, the J call TRBJ2-5, with D unresolved. CDR3 length: 13 amino acids. V lost 3 bases and J lost 5, with 10 bases in between. Here the CDR3 DNA reads TGTGCCAGCAGTTTTAAGTTTGGGGAGACCCAGTACTTC. This gives the protein CASSFKFGETQYF.